Presented here are 17 T cell receptor beta chains from one specimen sequenced in a study of shared T cell receptors in the human thymus (dated by TCRdb to the early 2020s). Libraries came from the immunoSEQ multiplex PCR assay. TCRdb re-hosts the immuneACCESS table, in-frame sequences only. Its copies lack some clones; in the studies checked, an unresolved V gene accounts for under half of them, and the cause for the rest is not known. This sample has 700,000 or so clones in its table, and around 85% of those were observed once. More than 0.008% of the sample is in the top ten clones. The same data also contributed to another study, on human thymus T cells.

The source material was thymocytes. The receptors originated from a girl less than two years old with a congenital heart defect. Donor details come from another sample of the same person, matched by shared clones.

The rearrangement joins TRBV7-2 to TRBJ1-2; the match to TRBD1 covers 7 bases. The germline V gene has CDR1 SGHTA and CDR2 FQGNSA. The ends lost 4 bases at V and 9 bases at J; junction bases unmatched: 5. The CDR3 extends over 12 amino acids. The CDR3 is CASSSSGGRYTF. CDR3 sequence (DNA): TGTGCCAGCAGCTCCTCAGGGGGTCGCTACACCTTC.

The rearrangement joins TRBV30 to TRBJ1-2; D is unresolved. This CDR3 comprises 15 residues. Per the germline V gene, CDR1 is GTSNPN and CDR2 is SVGIG (reference sequence). V was pared by 2 bases and J by 8 bases, with 21 bases between. In DNA, the CDR3 is TGTGCCTGGAGTTCTCCCCCGACATTCTCGACGGGCTACACCTTC. Translated, it gives CAWSSPPTFSTGYTF.

Written as DNA, the CDR3 is TGTGCCAGCAAAGGGAGCTACCGGAGGGAGCTGTTTTTT. Protein product: CASKGSYRRELFF. This sequence joins TRBV28 and TRBJ2-2; possible D gene TRBD2, 5 bases. Germline loops: CDR1 MDHEN, CDR2 SYDVKM. This CDR3 spans 13 amino acids. The germline V and J ends were trimmed by 7 bases and 9 bases, with 15 bases remaining between them.

The V gene is TRBV19, the J gene TRBJ2-2; D is possibly TRBD2 (7 bases). The V end lost 2 bases, the J end lost 6 bases, and 19 bases lay between the germline ends. In germline, CDR1 is LNHDA, CDR2 SQIVND (reference sequence). This CDR3 has 17 residues. The CDR3 nucleotides read TGTGCCAGTAGTATATACGTCGGGGGGCGGAAGGCCGGGGAGCTGTTTTTT. Translation: CASSIYVGGRKAGELFF.

The chain is built from TRBV2 and TRBJ1-5; a weak D match, TRBD1 (5 bases). The CDR3 is 16 residues long. From germline, CDR1 is SNHLY and CDR2 FYNNEI. The V end lost 4 bases, the J end lost 0 bases, and 13 bases lay between the germline ends. The DNA for the CDR3 is TGTGCCAGCAGTGCGGGGGTTACGGATAGCAATCAGCCCCAGCATTTT. Protein sequence: CASSAGVTDSNQPQHF.

The chain employs TRBV4-2 and TRBJ1-2, with 8 bases fitting TRBD1. The CDR3 consists of 20 residues. Germline loops: CDR1 LGHNA, CDR2 YNFKEQ. V was pared by 0 bases and J by 6 bases, with 21 bases of the junction left unmatched. This CDR3 is CASSQDDGLAFLDRADGYTF. CDR3 coding DNA: TGTGCCAGCAGCCAAGATGACGGCCTGGCATTCCTGGACAGGGCCGATGGCTACACCTTC.

The rearrangement joins TRBV4-1 to TRBJ1-2; 8 bases match TRBD1. Per germline, CDR1 MGHRA and CDR2 YSYEKL. J gave up 7 bases and V 4 bases, and 17 bases lay outside the gene matches. CDR3 length: 17 amino acids. The chain's CDR3 is CASSPWGETGEFGGYTF. The CDR3 DNA is TGCGCCAGCAGCCCGTGGGGGGAGACAGGGGAGTTCGGTGGCTACACCTTC.

The V gene is TRBV15, the J gene TRBJ1-2; tentative D call: TRBD1 (6 bases). Trimming stripped 2 bases from V and 8 bases from J, with 18 bases between. Germline CDR1 LNHNV, CDR2 YYDKDF (reference sequence). This CDR3 spans 15 amino acids. CDR3: CATSRMRQAFGGYTF. The CDR3 DNA is TGTGCCACCAGCAGAATGAGACAGGCCTTCGGGGGCTACACCTTC.

The gene calls are TRBV5-1 and TRBJ1-4; TRBD1 might be the D (5 bases). Germline loops: CDR1 SGHRS, CDR2 YFSETQ. The CDR3 is made up of 18 amino acids. V was cut by 3 bases and J by 5 bases, with 23 bases left in between. CDR3 nucleotide sequence: TGCGCCAGCAGCTGGACCCCAAGGGGCGCAATTAGAAATGAAAAACTGTTTTTT. Its translation: CASSWTPRGAIRNEKLFF.

This clone was observed a handful of times. V gene TRBV2 combines with J gene TRBJ1-1; 8 positions agree with TRBD1. V lost 6 bases and J lost 9; bases outside the gene matches: 9. The CDR3 runs 13 residues. From germline, CDR1 is SNHLY and CDR2 FYNNEI. The CDR3 here is CASRGGTGGQAFF. The CDR3 coding sequence is TGTGCCAGCAGGGGCGGGACAGGTGGTCAAGCTTTCTTT.

V is TRBV5-1 and J is TRBJ1-6, with 9 nucleotides matching TRBD1. Trimming took 3 bases from V and 3 from J; bases not matched to a gene: 4. The CDR3 consists of 16 residues. CDR1 is SGHRS, CDR2 YFSETQ, per germline. In DNA, the CDR3 is TGCGCCAGCAGCTCGCGGGACAGGGTCTATAATTCACCCCTCCACTTT. Translated: CASSSRDRVYNSPLHF.

The chain uses TRBV4-1 and TRBJ1-1; maybe TRBD1 (6 bases). The CDR3 is made up of 21 amino acids. Germline V lookup: CDR1 MGHRA, CDR2 YSYEKL. V was pared by 1 base and J by 3 bases, with 30 bases between. CDR3 region: CASSQGGGDTYTPRRDTEAFF. CDR3 nucleotide sequence: TGCGCCAGCAGCCAAGGGGGTGGGGACACGTATACACCCCGAAGGGACACTGAAGCTTTCTTT.

The J gene is TRBJ2-4, the V gene TRBV7-8, with 8 bases that match TRBD1. The trim removed 0 bases at V and 8 bases at J, leaving 9 bases unmatched. The V gene's germline CDR1 is SGHVS and CDR2 FQNEAQ. The CDR3 extends over 16 amino acids. CDR3 residues: CASSLARRQGADIQYF. In DNA form, the CDR3 reads TGTGCCAGCAGCTTAGCTCGGCGGCAGGGGGCTGACATTCAGTACTTC.

CDR3 bases: TGTGCCACCAGCAGAGGGACAGGGGTGGGCAATCAGCCCCAGCATTTT. It translates to CATSRGTGVGNQPQHF. This sequence joins TRBV15 and TRBJ1-5; 9 bases are a match to TRBD1. Germline loops: CDR1 LNHNV, CDR2 YYDKDF (reference sequence). CDR3 length: 16 amino acids. V lost 1 base and J lost 2; bases outside the gene matches: 3.

The V and J genes are TRBV6-5 and TRBJ2-2, with D possibly matching TRBD1 (6 bases). Germline loops: CDR1 MNHEY, CDR2 SVGAGI. V lost 4 bases and J lost 1, with 13 bases in between. This CDR3 has 16 residues. CDR3 coding DNA: TGTGCCAGCAGTTGCGCCAGGGGAAAGAACACCGGGGAGCTGTTTTTT. This translates into CASSCARGKNTGELFF.

The chain uses TRBV4-2 and TRBJ2-7; D perhaps matches TRBD2 (5 bases). The CDR3 runs 13 residues. V lost 6 bases to trimming and J lost 3 bases, with 12 bases between them. The V gene's germline CDR1 is LGHNA and CDR2 YNFKEQ. CDR3 in amino acids: CASSPGRGYEQYF. The CDR3 region has the DNA TGTGCCAGCAGTCCAGGTCGGGGCTACGAGCAGTACTTC.

J is TRBJ2-5 and V is TRBV7-8; D may be TRBD1 (6 bases). CDR1 is SGHVS, CDR2 FQNEAQ, per germline. The ends were cut back, 3 bases at V and 1 base at J, with 24 bases in the middle. There are 19 residues in the CDR3. The CDR3 spells CASSFRSCGKGGCQETQYF. The CDR3, as DNA: TGTGCCAGCAGCTTTCGTTCGTGTGGTAAAGGGGGATGCCAAGAGACCCAGTACTTC.